This T cell receptor beta chain was captured by sequencing in a study of OX40 agonist ivuxolimab in advanced cancers. Findings and limits, study-wide: Averaged across samples, CD8+ T cells carried more expanded clones than CD4+ did.

Germline CDR1 LNHNV, CDR2 YYDKDF (reference sequence). CDR3 length: 16 amino acids. Trimming took 0 bases from V and 0 from J, leaving 11 bases between them. This table comes from immunoSEQ multiplex PCR, and its TCRdb copy is limited to in-frame clones, with some not included. The data contain under 85,000 clones, around 80% of them singletons. Worth noting for this clone: Antigen: not known.

The chain combines TRBV15 with TRBJ2-5; TRBD1 or TRBD2 may be the D gene (5 bases each). Specimen: CD4+ or CD8+ T cells sorted from blood, collected in a trial of the OX40 agonist ivuxolimab. The TCR originated in an adult with an advanced solid tumor such as melanoma, head and neck, liver or kidney cancer. The CDR3 bases are TGTGCCACCAGCAGAGATTGGGGGACCTACCAAGAGACCCAGTACTTC. Translated: CATSRDWGTYQETQYF.